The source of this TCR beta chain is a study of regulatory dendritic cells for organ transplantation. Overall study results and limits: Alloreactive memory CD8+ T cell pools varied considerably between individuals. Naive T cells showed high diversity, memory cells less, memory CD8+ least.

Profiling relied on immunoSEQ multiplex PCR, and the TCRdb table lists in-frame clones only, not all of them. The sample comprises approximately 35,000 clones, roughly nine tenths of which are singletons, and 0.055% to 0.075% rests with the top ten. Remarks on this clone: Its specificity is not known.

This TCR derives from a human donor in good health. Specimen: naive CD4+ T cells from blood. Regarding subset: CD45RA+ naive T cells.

CDR3 region: CASSYSFGAAKNIQYF. The CDR3 nucleotides read TGTGCCAGCAGTTACTCGTTTGGGGCAGCCAAAAACATTCAGTACTTC. The rearrangement links TRBV6-5 to TRBJ2-4, with D perhaps TRBD1 (5 bases). The CDR3 runs to 16 residues. Deletions cut 0 bases from V and 0 bases from J, with 9 bases between. Germline CDR1 is MNHEY and CDR2 is SVGAGI.